One sample yielded the 12 T cell receptor beta chains listed below, sequenced in a study of radiotherapy plus CTLA-4 blockade in lung cancer. Method: immunoSEQ multiplex PCR; TCRdb's copy keeps in-frame clones and lacks some. The sample lists 85,000 to 120,000 clones, 85% occurring once. The sequencing here drew on peripheral blood, taken from a patient treated with radiotherapy plus ipilimumab. The receptors originated from a human donor with non-small cell lung cancer that progressed on radiotherapy plus ipilimumab. Some clones in this sample may be carry-over from other donors' samples.

This sequence joins TRBV4-1 and TRBJ1-3; possible D gene TRBD1, 6 bases. CDR3 length: 18 amino acids. Trimming took off 2 bases at V and 1 base at J, with 18 bases between the two ends. Germline lookup yields CDR1 MGHRA and CDR2 YSYEKL. The CDR3 DNA is TGCGCCAGCAGCCAACCAACCCGTCAGGGGCGATCTGGAAACACCATATATTTT. Translating gives CASSQPTRQGRSGNTIYF.

The chain uses TRBV6-1 and TRBJ1-5; D gene ambiguous. The V gene's germline CDR1 is MNHNS and CDR2 SASEGT. The CDR3 has 12 residues. V dropped 6 bases and J dropped 0 bases, with 3 bases sitting between them. The CDR3 coding sequence is TGTGCCAGCAGGTATAGCAATCAGCCCCAGCATTTT. The encoded protein is CASRYSNQPQHF.

The rearrangement uses TRBV28 and TRBJ1-2; 7 nucleotides line up with TRBD1. The CDR3 consists of 13 residues. Germline CDR1 reads MDHEN; CDR2 reads SYDVKM. Trimming took 8 bases from V and 2 from J; bases not matched to a gene: 5. The CDR3 loop reads CASRETGNYGYTF. Here the CDR3 DNA reads TGTGCCAGCCGTGAGACAGGGAACTATGGCTACACCTTC.

The chain carries TRBV6-1 and TRBJ1-4; D not resolved. Germline loops: CDR1 MNHNS, CDR2 SASEGT. V dropped 1 base and J dropped 2 bases, with 11 bases sitting between them. This CDR3 has 16 amino acids. Here the CDR3 DNA reads TGTGCCAGCAGTGAAGGTACGGGTTGGACTAATGAAAAACTGTTTTTT. It yields the protein CASSEGTGWTNEKLFF.

The genes are TRBV6-1 and TRBJ1-5, with D possibly matching TRBD1 (5 bases). The V end lost 6 bases, the J end lost 0 bases, and 12 bases lay between the germline ends. Looked up from germline, CDR1 is MNHNS and CDR2 is SASEGT. The CDR3 totals 15 residues. This CDR3 is CASRTVHHSNQPQHF. The DNA of the CDR3 is TGTGCCAGCAGGACAGTACACCATAGCAATCAGCCCCAGCATTTT.

This clone was picked up one time. V and J are TRBV6-4 and TRBJ2-3; 8 nucleotides agree with TRBD2. CDR1 is MRHNA and CDR2 is SNTAGT in the germline V gene. The CDR3 totals 16 residues. With V trimmed by 3 bases and J by 5 bases, 10 bases remained unmatched. The CDR3 region is CASSDSAGEAEDTQYF. The CDR3 DNA sequence: TGTGCCAGCAGTGATTCAGCGGGGGAAGCAGAAGATACGCAGTATTTT.

This chain uses TRBV9 with TRBJ2-1; D possibly corresponds to TRBD1 (5 bases). Trimming pared 2 bases from V and 5 bases from J, leaving 8 bases between. The germline gives CDR1 SGDLS, CDR2 YYNGEE. CDR3 size: 13 residues. The CDR3: CASSVQGNNEQFF. CDR3 bases: TGTGCCAGCAGCGTTCAGGGTAACAATGAGCAGTTCTTC.

This chain connects TRBV7-3 to TRBJ1-1; no definite D call. Germline values: CDR1 SGHTA, CDR2 FQGTGA. The CDR3 has 13 amino acids. V shed 5 bases and J shed 4 bases, with 11 bases lying between them. The CDR3: CASSPRLGTEAFF. In nucleotides, the CDR3 is TGTGCCAGCAGCCCCAGGTTAGGCACTGAAGCTTTCTTT.

The chain is built from TRBV5-1 and TRBJ1-2, with TRBD1 as a possible D gene (5 bases). Germline V lookup: CDR1 SGHRS, CDR2 YFSETQ. Trimming left V 4 bases short and J 3 bases short, with 16 bases between. This CDR3 is built from 15 residues. CDR3 region: CASSPGPVGDYGYTF. The DNA for the CDR3 is TGCGCCAGCAGCCCGGGACCGGTAGGGGACTATGGCTACACCTTC.

This clone was counted only a few times. This chain links TRBV7-9 with TRBJ1-1; D remains ambiguous. CDR1 is SEHNR, CDR2 FQNEAQ, per germline (reference sequence). V was pared by 6 bases and J by 5 bases, with 19 bases between. This CDR3 is 15 amino acids long. The CDR3 DNA follows: TGTGCCAGCAGTCACCTCGGGAGGGATGGGACTGAAGCTTTCTTT. Translation gives CASSHLGRDGTEAFF.

This clone was detected only a few times. The chain uses TRBV6-5 and TRBJ2-7; TRBD1 is a possible D gene (6 bases). The CDR3 length is 15 residues. Germline values: CDR1 MNHEY, CDR2 SVGAGI. V gave up 0 bases and J gave up 7 bases, with 16 bases separating them. The CDR3 loop is CASSYSPYRAGEQYF. The CDR3 DNA sequence: TGTGCCAGCAGTTACTCGCCGTACAGGGCTGGGGAGCAGTACTTC.

The rearrangement joins TRBV9 to TRBJ2-3; weak D call: TRBD2 (6 bases). Looked up from germline, CDR1 is SGDLS and CDR2 is YYNGEE. The CDR3 loop spans 16 amino acids. Trimming removed 4 bases at V and 1 base at J, with 16 bases between. CDR3 DNA sequence: TGTGCCAGCAGCCCAGCAGCGGGCCAGGGCACAGATACGCAGTATTTT. The encoded protein is CASSPAAGQGTDTQYF. The full variable domain, with the rest looked up from reference TRBV9 and TRBJ2-3, is DSGVTQTPKHLITATGQRVTLRCSPRSGDLSVYWYQQSLDQGLQFLIQYYNGEERAKGNILERFSAQQFPDLHSELNLSSLELGDSALYFCASSPAAGQGTDTQYFGPGTRLTVL.